This is a list of T cell receptor beta chains from one sample in a study of cytomegalovirus exposure and HLA in healthy donors. The assay was immunoSEQ multiplex PCR, and TCRdb's table has in-frame clones only and misses some. Among 55,000 to 75,000 clones, 94% were seen once, and the ten largest hold under 1.5%. Sample: PBMCs. The source of these receptors is a man aged 18-30 years in good health and CMV-seropositive. Each CDR3 is given with its conserved first and last residue. The D gene is left open where the match is weak. A row's size may be missing; if present it is once, few, many or a size class.

j_gene | abundance | v_gene | d_gene | CDR3nt | CDR3aa
TRBJ2-6 | - | TRBV9 | TRBD2 | TGTGCCAGCAGCGTACGAAGCGGGGGATCATCTGGGGCCAACGTCCTGACTTTC | CASSVRSGGSSGANVLTF
TRBJ2-7 | - | TRBV4-1 | TRBD1 | TGCGCCAGCAGCCAAGGACAGGGGGGGACCTACGAGCAGTACTTC | CASSQGQGGTYEQYF
TRBJ2-5 | - | TRBV18 | - | TGTGCCAGCTCACCACCCCTTCAAACACCACGACAAGAGACCCAGTACTTC | CASSPPLQTPRQETQYF
TRBJ1-2 | - | TRBV7-2 | TRBD1 | TGTGCCAGCAGCTTATCAGGGGGCATCTATGGCTACACCTTC | CASSLSGGIYGYTF
TRBJ2-2 | - | TRBV5-1 | - | TGCGCCAGCAGCTTGGGACAGCCGAACACCGGGGAGCTGTTTTTT | CASSLGQPNTGELFF
TRBJ2-7 | - | TRBV5-1 | TRBD1 | TGCGCCAGCAGACCCGGACAGGGGGTCGACGAGCAGTACTTC | CASRPGQGVDEQYF
TRBJ2-2 | - | TRBV5-1 | - | TGCGCCAGCAGCTTGGGACAAAACACCGGGGAGCTGTTTTTT | CASSLGQNTGELFF
TRBJ1-1 | - | TRBV7-9 | - | TGTGCCAGCAGGGCACAGGTAGTGAACACTGAAGCTTTCTTT | CASRAQVVNTEAFF
TRBJ2-7 | once | TRBV7-2 | - | TGTGCCAGCAGCCCTGACAGGTACTCCTACGAGCAGTACTTC | CASSPDRYSYEQYF
TRBJ2-1 | - | TRBV20-1 | - | TGCAGTGCTAGTCGGGGGAATGAGCAGTTCTTC | CSASRGNEQFF
TRBJ2-2 | - | TRBV27 | TRBD1 | TGTGCCAGCAGTGAGAGGACAGGAGGCCACGGGGAGCTGTTTTTT | CASSERTGGHGELFF
TRBJ1-4 | - | TRBV28 | - | TGTGCCAGCAGTTTCGGAGGGCGGGAGGAAAAACTGTTTTTT | CASSFGGREEKLFF
TRBJ1-5 | - | TRBV2 | - | TGTGCCAGCAGTGCAGGGGATGGGCAGCCCCAGCATTTT | CASSAGDGQPQHF
TRBJ2-7 | - | TRBV5-1 | - | TGCGCCAGCAGCTTGGGAGGGATCCCCTACGAGCAGTACTTC | CASSLGGIPYEQYF
TRBJ1-3 | - | TRBV5-1 | TRBD1 | TGCGCCAGCAGCTTGGACAGGGGGAGCGCTGGAAACACCATATATTTT | CASSLDRGSAGNTIYF
TRBJ1-2 | once | TRBV5-6 | - | TGTGCCAGCAGCTTGGGGCAGGGGTACTATGGCTACACCTTC | CASSLGQGYYGYTF
TRBJ1-5 | - | TRBV25-1 | - | TGTGCCAGCAGTGTCCCGACAGATTATCAGCCCCAGCATTTT | CASSVPTDYQPQHF
TRBJ2-7 | - | TRBV19 | TRBD1 | TGTGCCAGTAGGGACAGGCCTCTCTCCTACGAGCAGTACTTC | CASRDRPLSYEQYF
TRBJ2-3 | - | TRBV4-1 | TRBD2 | TGCGCCAGCAGCCCGCTAGCGGGGGGGACAGATACGCAGTATTTT | CASSPLAGGTDTQYF
TRBJ1-1 | - | TRBV30 | TRBD1 | TGTGCCTGGAGTGACGGGACAGGGGTGACTGAAGCTTTCTTT | CAWSDGTGVTEAFF
TRBJ2-7 | - | TRBV7-2 | - | TGTGCCAGCAGCTTTCCGAGCTCCTACGAGCAGTACTTC | CASSFPSSYEQYF
TRBJ2-2 | - | TRBV5-1 | - | TGCGCCAGCAGCTTGGCCTCTCAGGGGCCCGGGGAGCTGTTTTTT | CASSLASQGPGELFF
TRBJ2-7 | - | TRBV4-2 | - | TGTGCCAGCAGCCAAGATCAGGACAGCTCCTACGAGCAGTACTTC | CASSQDQDSSYEQYF
TRBJ1-4 | - | TRBV4-2 | TRBD1 | TGTGCCAGCAGCCTCCGGGACAGAAGTAATGAAAAACTGTTTTTT | CASSLRDRSNEKLFF
TRBJ1-6 | - | TRBV30 | TRBD1 | TGTGCCTGGTCGGGACAGCGGCCTTCACCCCTCCACTTT | CAWSGQRPSPLHF
TRBJ2-2 | - | TRBV7-3 | - | TGTGCCAGCAGCCACCCGGGACACACGAACACCGGGGAGCTGTTTTTT | CASSHPGHTNTGELFF
TRBJ2-5 | - | TRBV5-4 | - | TGTGCCAGCAGCTGGACAGACCAAGAGACCCAGTACTTC | CASSWTDQETQYF
TRBJ2-1 | - | TRBV7-9 | TRBD1 | TGTGCCAGCAGCTTAAGTACAGGGGGGCGCTATGAGCAGTTCTTC | CASSLSTGGRYEQFF
TRBJ2-2 | - | TRBV7-9 | TRBD1 | TGTGCCAGCAGCCCACAGGGGGACACCGGGGAGCTGTTTTTT | CASSPQGDTGELFF
TRBJ1-4 | - | TRBV27 | - | TGTGCCAGCAGTTCCCTTAATGAAAAACTGTTTTTT | CASSSLNEKLFF
TRBJ1-2 | - | TRBV5-1 | - | TGCGCCAGCAGAAGAACGGGGGGGCGGATAGGCTACACCTTC | CASRRTGGRIGYTF
TRBJ1-2 | - | TRBV7-3 | TRBD1 | TGTGCCAGCAGCTTAGAAGGGACAGGGTATGGCTATGGCTACACCTTC | CASSLEGTGYGYGYTF
TRBJ2-3 | once | TRBV19 | - | TGTGCCGTTCAAGGGGGAGCAGATACGCAGTATTTT | CAVQGGADTQYF
TRBJ1-1 | - | TRBV7-6 | - | TGTGCCAGCAGCTTTGACAGCTACACTGAAGCTTTCTTT | CASSFDSYTEAFF
TRBJ1-3 | - | TRBV28 | - | TGTGCCAGCAGTTTAAATCGGGGACTCGGTGACACCATATATTTT | CASSLNRGLGDTIYF
TRBJ2-5 | few | TRBV5-1 | - | TGCGCCAGCAGCGTTCAGTTGACCCAGTACTTC | CASSVQLTQYF
TRBJ2-1 | - | TRBV5-4 | TRBD2 | TGTGCCAGCAGCCCAGGGACTAGCGGGAGGGCCCGAACCAATGAGCAGTTCTTC | CASSPGTSGRARTNEQFF
TRBJ2-5 | - | TRBV6-5 | - | TGTGCCAGCAGCCAGGGAACAGGATCACAAGAGACCCAGTACTTC | CASSQGTGSQETQYF
TRBJ2-7 | - | TRBV29-1 | TRBD1 | TGCAGCGCTTGGGACAGGGGATACGAGCAGTACTTC | CSAWDRGYEQYF
TRBJ2-7 | - | TRBV5-4 | TRBD2 | TGTGCCAGCAGCTCCGGGACTAGCGGGGGTACCGAGCAGTACTTC | CASSSGTSGGTEQYF
TRBJ2-7 | - | TRBV28 | - | TGTGCCAGCACCACAGGGGGGGGAGTTCCCTACGAGCAGTACTTC | CASTTGGGVPYEQYF
TRBJ2-5 | - | TRBV9 | TRBD2 | TGTGCCAGCAGCGTAGCTGGCGGGAGGGCCGGGGAGACCCAGTACTTC | CASSVAGGRAGETQYF
TRBJ1-2 | - | TRBV16 | - | TGTGCCAGCAGCCAATTAGGGGGTAACTATGGCTACACCTTC | CASSQLGGNYGYTF
TRBJ1-5 | - | TRBV15 | - | TGTGCCACCAGCATCTCTCGACAGGTACGACAGCCCCAGCATTTT | CATSISRQVRQPQHF
TRBJ1-1 | - | TRBV27 | TRBD1 | TGTGCCAGCAGTTTATCGGACAGGGGCTTTGGGGCTTTCTTT | CASSLSDRGFGAFF
TRBJ1-5 | - | TRBV6-6 | - | TGTGCCAGCAGACCCCAGGGGTCGAGCAATCAGCCCCAGCATTTT | CASRPQGSSNQPQHF
TRBJ1-1 | - | TRBV6-6 | - | TGTGCCAGCACCCCAGCGGGGAAGTCCTTAGCTTTCTTT | CASTPAGKSLAFF
TRBJ2-3 | once | TRBV7-8 | TRBD2 | TGTGCCAGCAGCAAGCGAGCTAGCGGAAGAAGCACAGATACGCAGTATTTT | CASSKRASGRSTDTQYF
TRBJ1-1 | - | TRBV11-2 | TRBD1 | TGTGCCAGCAGCTCGTCAAGGACAGGGAACACTGAAGCTTTCTTT | CASSSSRTGNTEAFF
TRBJ1-2 | few | TRBV25-1 | - | TGTGCCAGCAGCGGCAGGGGAAGTGGCTACACCTTC | CASSGRGSGYTF
TRBJ1-2 | - | TRBV28 | TRBD1 | TGTGCCAGCAGTTCCGGACAGGGTAACTATGGCTACACCTTC | CASSSGQGNYGYTF
TRBJ2-7 | - | TRBV18 | TRBD1 | TGTGCCAGCTCTCGAGACCGACAGGGAGAGCAGTACTTC | CASSRDRQGEQYF
TRBJ1-5 | - | TRBV28 | - | TGTGCCAGCAGTCCTGGTGGCCTCTCTGCGGCGCCCCAGCATTTT | CASSPGGLSAAPQHF
TRBJ2-4 | - | TRBV19 | TRBD1 | TGTGCCAGTAGTTCACTTACTTCCGGGACAGGGAGAGGTGGGGACATTCAGTACTTC | CASSSLTSGTGRGGDIQYF